Below are 22 T cell receptor beta chains sequenced from a single sample in a study of cytomegalovirus exposure and HLA in healthy donors. With 60 Vbeta and 13 Jbeta primers, the PCR was carried out. Produced via immunoSEQ multiplex PCR; TCRdb's table is partial and in-frame only. The sample yields 150,000 to 200,000 clones, 72% seen once. The specimen sequenced was PBMCs. These receptors all stem from a human donor in good health.

This clone was found a few times. The chain recombines TRBV19 with TRBJ1-5; D perhaps matches TRBD1 (5 bases). Germline V gives CDR1 LNHDA, CDR2 SQIVND (reference sequence). Trimming removed 1 base at V and 0 bases at J, with 10 bases between. This CDR3 has 16 amino acids. CDR3 bases: TGTGCCAGTAGTATAGTCCCAGGGCATAGCAATCAGCCCCAGCATTTT. The encoded protein is CASSIVPGHSNQPQHF.

CDR3 loop: CASSAYPTGMTDTQYF. In DNA, the CDR3 is TGTGCCAGCAGCGCTTATCCTACGGGGATGACAGATACGCAGTATTTT. The rearrangement uses TRBV9 and TRBJ2-3; D possibly corresponds to TRBD2 (5 bases). Germline CDR1 reads SGDLS; CDR2 reads YYNGEE. CDR3 length: 16 amino acids. V was cut by 3 bases and J by 3 bases, with 17 bases left in between.

The genes are TRBV5-1 and TRBJ1-6; D may be TRBD1 (5 bases). The length of the CDR3 is 14 residues. Per germline, CDR1 SGHRS and CDR2 YFSETQ. V lost 0 bases to trimming and J lost 8 bases, with 9 bases between them. The CDR3 spells CASSLAGGDSPLHF. The CDR3 DNA reads TGCGCCAGCAGCTTGGCCGGGGGAGATTCACCCCTCCACTTT.

The genes are TRBV5-4 and TRBJ2-5; TRBD1 matches 7 bases. Germline loops: CDR1 SGHNT, CDR2 YYREEE (reference sequence). The CDR3 contains 13 residues. With 5 bases clipped from V and 1 base from J, the junction kept 2 bases outside the gene matches. CDR3 coding DNA: TGTGCCAGCAGGGGACAGCTCCAAGAGACCCAGTACTTC. Translating it yields CASRGQLQETQYF.

V is TRBV7-8 and J is TRBJ1-1, with 7 positions matching TRBD1. CDR1 SGHVS and CDR2 FQNEAQ come from the germline V gene. J lost 3 bases, V lost 5 bases, and 9 bases had no gene match. The CDR3 is 15 amino acids. The CDR3 DNA is TGTGCCAGCAGCCCTAAAGACAGGGTCTACACTGAAGCTTTCTTT. Protein product: CASSPKDRVYTEAFF.

The genes are TRBV13 and TRBJ2-7, with 8 bases aligning to TRBD2. The germline gives CDR1 PRHDT, CDR2 FYEKMQ (reference sequence). The trim removed 5 bases at V and 7 bases at J, leaving 13 bases unmatched. The CDR3 runs to 15 residues. CDR3 protein: CASSPTSRGAREQYF. CDR3 coding DNA: TGTGCCAGCAGCCCAACATCGCGGGGGGCGAGAGAGCAGTACTTC.

This chain joins TRBV10-1 and TRBJ2-7, with D possibly being TRBD2 (7 bases). CDR3 length: 15 residues. Germline assignment: CDR1 WNHNN and CDR2 SYGVQD (reference sequence). V was pared by 8 bases and J by 5 bases, with 22 bases between. The CDR3 DNA is TGCGCCAGCCCCCCAAGGGAGGGGTCAGGGGACGAGCAGTACTTC. Its protein product is CASPPREGSGDEQYF.

The chain combines TRBV5-5 with TRBJ2-7; TRBD1 aligns across 8 bases. CDR3 length: 14 amino acids. After removal of 0 bases from V and 2 bases from J, the junction contained 1 base not matched to a gene. Germline CDR1 SGHKS, CDR2 YYEKEE (reference sequence). In DNA form, the CDR3 reads TGTGCCAGCAGCTTGGGGACAGGGCCCTACGAGCAGTACTTC. This encodes CASSLGTGPYEQYF.

The chain recombines TRBV2 with TRBJ1-2; 10 bases agree with TRBD1. Germline CDR1 is SNHLY and CDR2 is FYNNEI. CDR3 length: 13 amino acids. V gave up 6 bases and J gave up 8 bases; unmatched junction bases: 6. The CDR3 loop is CASRRQGAGGYTF. The CDR3, as DNA: TGTGCCAGCAGGAGACAGGGGGCAGGAGGCTACACCTTC.

The CDR3 bases are TGTGCCAGCAGCTCACCCGCGGGAGGTCATAATTCACCCCTCCACTTT. Translated, it gives CASSSPAGGHNSPLHF. The V gene is TRBV7-2, the J gene TRBJ1-6; the D is unclear. Trimming removed 4 bases at V and 5 bases at J, with 15 bases between. The CDR3 runs to 16 residues. Germline CDR1 is SGHTA and CDR2 is FQGNSA.

The CDR3 coding sequence is TGTGCCAGCAGTTCCTCGCGGAATGAGCAGTTCTTC. Translated: CASSSSRNEQFF. This sequence joins TRBV2 and TRBJ2-1; D gene unclear. Germline CDR1 is SNHLY and CDR2 is FYNNEI. The CDR3 covers 12 residues. Trimming shortened V by 5 bases and J by 7 bases, and 9 bases separated the two germline ends.

The gene calls are TRBV10-3 and TRBJ1-2; tentative D call: TRBD1 (5 bases). Trimming removed 5 bases from V and 2 bases from J, with 9 bases in between. The CDR3 is made up of 13 amino acids. The germline V gene has CDR1 ENHRY and CDR2 SYGVKD. Here the CDR3 reads CAISPRQNYGYTF. Written as DNA, the CDR3 is TGTGCCATCAGTCCTCGACAGAACTATGGCTACACCTTC.

This chain joins TRBV2 and TRBJ1-6; D gene uncertain. The V end lost 6 bases, the J end lost 7 bases, and 7 bases lay between the germline ends. This CDR3 has 12 amino acids. Per the germline V gene, CDR1 is SNHLY and CDR2 is FYNNEI. CDR3 in amino acids: CASRNTNSPLHF. The CDR3 region has the DNA TGTGCCAGCAGGAACACGAATTCACCCCTCCACTTT.

This clone appeared once. The chain joins TRBV2 to TRBJ2-5; 9 bases line up with TRBD1. The CDR3 sequence is 14 residues long. The trim removed 3 bases at V and 5 bases at J, leaving 4 bases unmatched. Per germline, CDR1 SNHLY and CDR2 FYNNEI. The CDR3 region has the DNA TGTGCCAGCAGTGATAGCGGACAGGGGGAGACCCAGTACTTC. It yields the protein CASSDSGQGETQYF.

The chain has TRBV29-1 and TRBJ1-2; 10 bases fit TRBD1. J was trimmed by 6 bases and V by 4 bases; bases with no gene match: 8. Germline assignment: CDR1 SQVTM and CDR2 ANQGSEA. The CDR3 covers 14 residues. This CDR3 is CSVGDRGFGNGYTF. CDR3 bases: TGCAGCGTTGGGGACAGGGGTTTTGGGAATGGCTACACCTTC.

The V gene is TRBV4-3, the J gene TRBJ2-3; the D gene is possibly TRBD2 (7 bases). The CDR3 contains 16 residues. Trimming left V 1 base short and J 2 bases short, with 13 bases between. The germline gives CDR1 LGHNA, CDR2 YSLEER. The CDR3 DNA sequence: TGCGCCAGCAGCCAAGCGGCGGGGGCCCCCACAGATACGCAGTATTTT. Its protein is CASSQAAGAPTDTQYF.

CDR3 DNA sequence: TGTGCCAGCAGCTTAGTTCGTACAGTCGAAGGTTACACCTTC. This sequence encodes CASSLVRTVEGYTF. This rearrangement joins TRBV7-9 to TRBJ1-2; D not resolved. This CDR3 comprises 14 residues. Deletions cut 1 base from V and 11 bases from J, with 17 bases between. CDR1 is SEHNR and CDR2 is FQNEAQ in the germline V gene (reference sequence).

The rearrangement links TRBV15 to TRBJ1-5; TRBD1 aligns across 8 bases. Germline V gene sequence: CDR1 LNHNV, CDR2 YYDKDF (reference sequence). The CDR3 loop spans 16 amino acids. Unmatched junction bases numbered 8, after V lost 2 bases and J lost 5 bases. For the CDR3, the DNA is TGTGCCACCAGCAGACCGACAGGGGTAGGAGATCAGCCCCAGCATTTT. It specifies CATSRPTGVGDQPQHF. Full variable domain (missing parts from reference TRBV15 and TRBJ1-5): DAMVIQNPRYQVTQFGKPVTLSCSQTLNHNVMYWYQQKSSQAPKLLFHYYDKDFNNEADTPDNFQSRRPNTSFCFLDIRSPGLGDTAMYLCATSRPTGVGDQPQHFGDGTRLSIL.

V gene TRBV30 combines with J gene TRBJ2-2, with D possibly TRBD2 on 5 matching bases. Trimming stripped 5 bases from V and 4 bases from J, with 11 bases between. Germline CDR1 GTSNPN, CDR2 SVGIG (reference sequence). The CDR3 loop spans 13 amino acids. The chain's CDR3 is CAWGSGVTGELFF. The CDR3 nucleotides are TGTGCCTGGGGTTCCGGGGTCACCGGGGAGCTGTTTTTT.

The V call is TRBV4-2, the J call TRBJ1-5, with D maybe TRBD1 (6 bases). V lost 4 bases to trimming and J lost 1 base, with 11 bases between them. This CDR3 contains 15 residues. Germline assignment: CDR1 LGHNA and CDR2 YNFKEQ. CDR3 amino acids: CASSRSDRSNQPQHF. The CDR3 coding sequence is TGTGCCAGCAGCCGGTCGGACAGAAGCAATCAGCCCCAGCATTTT.

The chain uses TRBV6-5 and TRBJ2-2, with 7 bases identical to TRBD2. After removal of 5 bases from V and 7 bases from J, the junction contained 7 bases not matched to a gene. The CDR3 runs to 14 residues. Germline V gives CDR1 MNHEY, CDR2 SVGAGI. The CDR3 protein is CASSVGLTGGELFF. The CDR3 DNA sequence: TGTGCCAGCAGTGTGGGACTAACCGGCGGGGAGCTGTTTTTT.

This rearrangement joins TRBV9 to TRBJ2-7, with D perhaps TRBD1 (5 bases). Germline assignment: CDR1 SGDLS and CDR2 YYNGEE. This CDR3 is built from 14 residues. V was clipped by 4 bases and J by 2 bases, with 13 bases between them. The CDR3 region is CASSPRWGPYEQYF. The CDR3 bases are TGTGCCAGCAGCCCCCGATGGGGCCCCTACGAGCAGTACTTC.